This T cell receptor beta chain was captured by sequencing in a study of cytomegalovirus exposure and HLA in healthy donors. Study-wide results and caveats: Specificity for CMV antigens was confirmed in vitro for three of the CMV-associated chains.

Germline-derived CDR1 and CDR2 are SGHTA and FQGNSA. V lost 5 bases, J lost 7 bases, and 17 bases lay in between. The CDR3 spans 14 residues. Assay: immunoSEQ multiplex PCR; the TCRdb copy retains only in-frame clones and omits some. The sample gives 90,000 to 110,000 clones, more than 70% of which show up once; about 2% is in the top ten. Of note for this clone: Antigen specificity is unknown.

The clonotype originates from a woman younger than 30 in good health and CMV-seronegative. The chain joins TRBV7-2 to TRBJ1-2, with D possibly being TRBD1 (6 bases). The sequenced material came from PBMCs. The CDR3 protein is CASSPQQGVRGYTF. The CDR3 DNA follows: TGTGCCAGCAGCCCCCAACAGGGAGTACGTGGCTACACCTTC.